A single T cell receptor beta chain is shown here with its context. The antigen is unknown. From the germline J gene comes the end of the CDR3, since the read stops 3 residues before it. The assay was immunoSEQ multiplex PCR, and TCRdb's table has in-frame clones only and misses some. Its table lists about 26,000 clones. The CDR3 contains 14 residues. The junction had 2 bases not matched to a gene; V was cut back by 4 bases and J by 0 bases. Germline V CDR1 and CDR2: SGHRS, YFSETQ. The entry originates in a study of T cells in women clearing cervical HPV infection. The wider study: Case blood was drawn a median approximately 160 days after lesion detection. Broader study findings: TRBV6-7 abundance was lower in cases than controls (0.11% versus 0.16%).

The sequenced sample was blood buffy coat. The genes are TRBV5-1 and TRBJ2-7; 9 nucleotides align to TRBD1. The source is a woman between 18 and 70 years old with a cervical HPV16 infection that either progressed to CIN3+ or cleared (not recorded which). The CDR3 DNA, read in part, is TGCGCCAGCAGCAAGGGACAGGGCTCCTACGAG. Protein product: CASSKGQGSYE. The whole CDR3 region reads CASSKGQGSYEQYF.